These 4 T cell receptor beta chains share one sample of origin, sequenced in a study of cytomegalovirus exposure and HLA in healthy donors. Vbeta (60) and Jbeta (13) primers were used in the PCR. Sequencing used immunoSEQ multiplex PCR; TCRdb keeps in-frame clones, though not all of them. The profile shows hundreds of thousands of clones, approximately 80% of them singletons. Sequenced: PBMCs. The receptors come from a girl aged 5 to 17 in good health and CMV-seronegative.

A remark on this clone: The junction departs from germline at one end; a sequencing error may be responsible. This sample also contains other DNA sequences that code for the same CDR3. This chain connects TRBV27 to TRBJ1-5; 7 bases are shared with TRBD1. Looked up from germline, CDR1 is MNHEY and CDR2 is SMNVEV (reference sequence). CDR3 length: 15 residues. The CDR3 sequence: CASSLIGGGIQPQHF. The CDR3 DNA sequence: TGTGCCAGCAGTTTAATCGGAGGGGGCATTCAGCCCCAGCACTTT.

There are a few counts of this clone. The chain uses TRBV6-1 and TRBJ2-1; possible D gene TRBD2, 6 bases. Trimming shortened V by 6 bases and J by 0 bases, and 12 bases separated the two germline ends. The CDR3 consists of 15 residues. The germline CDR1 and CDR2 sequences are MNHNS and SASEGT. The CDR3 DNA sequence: TGTGCCAGCAGCCCAACGGGGGACTCCTACAATGAGCAGTTCTTC. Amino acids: CASSPTGDSYNEQFF.

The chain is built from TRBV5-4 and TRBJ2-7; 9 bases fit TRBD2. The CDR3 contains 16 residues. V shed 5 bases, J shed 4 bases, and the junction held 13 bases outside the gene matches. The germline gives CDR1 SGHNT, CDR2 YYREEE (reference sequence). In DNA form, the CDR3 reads TGTGCCAGCAGAAAATCGGCTAGCGGGGCTATTTACGAGCAGTACTTC. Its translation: CASRKSASGAIYEQYF.

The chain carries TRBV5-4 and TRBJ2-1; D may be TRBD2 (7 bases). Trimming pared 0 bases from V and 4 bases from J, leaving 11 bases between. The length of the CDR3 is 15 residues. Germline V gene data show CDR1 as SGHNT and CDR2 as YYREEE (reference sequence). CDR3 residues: CASSLGGGLYNEQFF. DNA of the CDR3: TGTGCCAGCAGCTTGGGCGGGGGCCTTTACAATGAGCAGTTCTTC.